This passage covers 32 T cell receptor beta chains from one sample sequenced in a study of identical twins. Each CDR3 protein is one row after TCRdb ran MiXCR on the 5' RACE reads. The sample records more than 650,000 distinct CDR3 sequences, over 5% being singletons. Sequencing was performed on naive T cells sorted from blood. The source is a man between 18 and 29 years old in good health.

The chain uses TRBV20-1 and TRBJ2-5; maybe TRBD2 (5 bases). V was pared by 1 base and J by 5 bases, with 17 bases between. Germline V gene lookup returns CDR1 DFQATT and CDR2 SNEGSKA (reference sequence). The CDR3 consists of 15 residues. The chain's CDR3 is CSARGGVAARETQYF. CDR3 nucleotide sequence: TGCAGTGCTAGAGGGGGAGTGGCGGCGAGGGAGACCCAGTACTTC.

This clonotype came up many times. The rearrangement links TRBV2 to TRBJ2-3, with D possibly being TRBD2 (5 bases). The CDR3 extends over 15 amino acids. Trimming took off 7 bases at V and 4 bases at J, with 18 bases between the two ends. Looked up from germline, CDR1 is SNHLY and CDR2 is FYNNEI. The CDR3 region has the DNA TGTGCCAGCATGAGGGTCCAACGAATGGCAGATACGCAGTATTTT. Amino acid sequence: CASMRVQRMADTQYF. The complete variable domain, with remaining parts taken from reference TRBV2 and TRBJ2-3, reads EPEVTQTPSHQVTQMGQEVILRCVPISNHLYFYWYRQILGQKVEFLVSFYNNEISEKSEIFDDQFSVERPDGSNFTLKIRSTKLEDSAMYFCASMRVQRMADTQYFGPGTRLTVL.

The table lists this clonotype with a few counts. The V and J genes are TRBV5-1 and TRBJ1-1; TRBD1 matches at 10 bases. There are 17 residues in the CDR3. Looked up from germline, CDR1 is SGHRS and CDR2 is YFSETQ. The V segment lost 7 bases and the J segment 4 bases; nucleotides outside the gene matches: 16. CDR3 in DNA: TGCGCCAGCGCAGCCGGGACAGGGGTTGATAGTGGCACTGAAGCTTTCTTT. The encoded protein is CASAAGTGVDSGTEAFF.

The chain has TRBV10-3 and TRBJ1-5, with D possibly TRBD1 on 5 matching bases. V was trimmed by 0 bases and J by 4 bases, leaving 13 bases between them. The CDR3 covers 16 residues. Germline CDR1 is ENHRY and CDR2 is SYGVKD. The CDR3 region has the DNA TGTGCCATCAGTGAGTCGTCGGGACGGAGTAATCAGCCCCAGCATTTT. Translation gives CAISESSGRSNQPQHF.

The rearrangement uses TRBV5-1 and TRBJ1-4; perhaps TRBD1 as D (6 bases). The germline V gene encodes CDR1 SGHRS and CDR2 YFSETQ. Deletions cut 5 bases from V and 7 bases from J, with 18 bases between. This CDR3 contains 15 residues. CDR3 coding DNA: TGCGCCAGCAGAGCCTCGGTGGGGGCCGGTGAAAAACTGTTTTTT. Amino acids: CASRASVGAGEKLFF.

This clonotype was counted at least ten times. The rearrangement links TRBV12-3 or TRBV12-4 to TRBJ2-1; D may be TRBD2 (7 bases). The CDR3 contains 15 residues. V lost 3 bases and J 5 bases, leaving 14 bases between the germline ends. The DNA of the CDR3 is TGTGCCAGCAGTTTTGGGGGGGCGCGGGACAATGAGCAGTTCTTC. Translating gives CASSFGGARDNEQFF.

CDR3 sequence: CATSDLPTREVSYNEQFF. The CDR3 DNA reads TGTGCCACCAGTGATTTGCCCACGCGGGAGGTCTCCTACAATGAGCAGTTCTTC. This sequence joins TRBV24-1 and TRBJ2-1, with TRBD2 matching 8 bases. The germline gives CDR1 KGHDR, CDR2 SFDVKD. The trim removed 0 bases at V and 0 bases at J, leaving 6 bases unmatched. This CDR3 has 18 amino acids.

This clonotype has a handful of counts. V gene TRBV7-2 combines with J gene TRBJ2-7; TRBD1 is a possible D gene (6 bases). Germline V gene sequence: CDR1 SGHTA, CDR2 FQGNSA. The CDR3 is 12 amino acids. V was trimmed by 5 bases and J by 7 bases, leaving 12 bases between them. The CDR3 here is CASSPGAREQYF. For the CDR3, the DNA is TGTGCCAGCAGCCCAGGGGCTAGGGAGCAGTACTTC.

This rearrangement joins TRBV9 to TRBJ1-6; weak D call: TRBD1 (5 bases). Trimming shortened V by 4 bases and J by 2 bases, and 7 bases separated the two germline ends. The CDR3 has 14 residues. The germline V gene has CDR1 SGDLS and CDR2 YYNGEE. The CDR3: CASSTGPYNSPLHF. Here the CDR3 DNA reads TGTGCCAGCAGCACGGGACCCTATAATTCACCCCTCCACTTT. Looking up the rest from reference TRBV9 and TRBJ1-6 gives the full variable domain: DSGVTQTPKHLITATGQRVTLRCSPRSGDLSVYWYQQSLDQGLQFLIQYYNGEERAKGNILERFSAQQFPDLHSELNLSSLELGDSALYFCASSTGPYNSPLHFGNGTRLTVT.

This clonotype appeared a few times. V is TRBV2 and J is TRBJ1-5; tentative D call: TRBD1 (5 bases). CDR3 length: 15 amino acids. Germline CDR1 and CDR2: SNHLY and FYNNEI. The V end was cut by 6 bases, the J end by 3 bases, with 15 bases between. CDR3 in DNA: TGTGCCAGCAGGGGGACGGCCCCCTTCAATCAGCCCCAGCATTTT. Translation gives CASRGTAPFNQPQHF.

This clonotype was seen a few times. The chain joins TRBV24-1 to TRBJ1-2, with D maybe TRBD1 (5 bases). The V and J ends lost 6 bases and 2 bases respectively, with 12 bases between them. The germline gives CDR1 KGHDR, CDR2 SFDVKD. The CDR3 loop spans 14 amino acids. The CDR3 coding sequence is TGTGCCACCAGTCCGCGGGACCGCAACTATGGCTACACCTTC. It is translated as CATSPRDRNYGYTF.

The J gene is TRBJ2-7, the V gene TRBV5-4; perhaps TRBD2 as D (5 bases). Germline CDR1 and CDR2: SGHNT and YYREEE (reference sequence). CDR3 length equals 13 residues. V was shortened by 2 bases and J by 3 bases, with 9 bases between the two germline ends. The CDR3, as DNA: TGTGCCAGCAGCTTTAAAGGGAGCTACGAGCAGTACTTC. This gives the protein CASSFKGSYEQYF.

This clonotype was seen more than once but under ten times. This chain's CDR3 is CSTTSGRGDTGELFF. CDR3 in DNA: TGCAGCACTACGAGCGGGAGGGGGGACACCGGGGAGCTGTTTTTT. This chain connects TRBV29-1 to TRBJ2-2, with TRBD2 matching 10 bases. The CDR3 totals 15 residues. V gave up 8 bases and J gave up 3 bases; unmatched junction bases: 9. CDR1 is SQVTM and CDR2 is ANQGSEA in the germline V gene.

This clonotype was counted ten times or more. The chain couples TRBV11-2 to TRBJ2-2, with D possibly TRBD2 on 5 matching bases. The V and J ends lost 0 bases and 4 bases respectively, with 6 bases between them. This CDR3 has 14 amino acids. Germline loops: CDR1 SGHAT, CDR2 FQNNGV. This CDR3 reads CASSLDRGTGELFF. Here the CDR3 DNA reads TGTGCCAGCAGCTTAGACCGGGGCACCGGGGAGCTGTTTTTT.

In this sample, this clonotype turned up many times. In nucleotides, the CDR3 is TGTGCCACCAACGAAGGGGCCACTGAAGCTTTCTTT. Its protein is CATNEGATEAFF. The chain combines TRBV15 with TRBJ1-1; TRBD1 might be the D (5 bases). The CDR3 extends over 12 amino acids. V was pared by 7 bases and J by 4 bases, with 10 bases between. Germline values: CDR1 LNHNV, CDR2 YYDKDF (reference sequence). The whole variable domain, remainder taken from reference TRBV15 and TRBJ1-1, is DAMVIQNPRYQVTQFGKPVTLSCSQTLNHNVMYWYQQKSSQAPKLLFHYYDKDFNNEADTPDNFQSRRPNTSFCFLDIRSPGLGDTAMYLCATNEGATEAFFGQGTRLTVV.

The chain has TRBV18 and TRBJ2-7; no clear D. V was clipped by 1 base and J by 2 bases, with 6 bases between them. CDR1 KGHSH and CDR2 LQKENI come from the germline V gene. There are 13 residues in the CDR3. The CDR3, as DNA: TGTGCCAGCTCACCACAGCAGGCCTACGAGCAGTACTTC. The encoded protein is CASSPQQAYEQYF. Complete variable domain (other parts from reference TRBV18 and TRBJ2-7): NAGVMQNPRHLVRRRGQEARLRCSPMKGHSHVYWYRQLPEEGLKFMVYLQKENIIDESGMPKERFSAEFPKEGPSILRIQQVVRGDSAAYFCASSPQQAYEQYFGPGTRLTVT.

There are many counts of this clonotype. The chain uses TRBV27 and TRBJ1-1; tentatively, D is TRBD1 (6 bases). V was cut by 4 bases and J by 0 bases, with 9 bases left in between. Germline assignment: CDR1 MNHEY and CDR2 SMNVEV (reference sequence). The CDR3 has 14 residues. CDR3 nucleotide sequence: TGTGCCAGCAGTTACCAGGGGTTGAACACTGAAGCTTTCTTT. This codes for CASSYQGLNTEAFF.

This clonotype was detected ten times or more. Germline and junction disagree at one end, which may indicate a read error. V gene TRBV7-9 combines with J gene TRBJ2-1; TRBD2 matches 8 bases. The CDR3 is made up of 14 amino acids. Looked up from germline, CDR1 is SEHNR and CDR2 is FQNEAQ (reference sequence). The CDR3 nucleotides read TGTGCCAGCAGCTTAGACGGGAGGGTTCATGAGCAGTCCTTC. This translates into CASSLDGRVHEQSF.

The CDR3 nucleotides are TGTGCCAGCAGCGTAGATAGAGGGGAGCAGTACTTC. It codes for CASSVDRGEQYF. The rearrangement uses TRBV5-5 and TRBJ2-7; possible D gene TRBD2, 5 bases. Looked up from germline, CDR1 is SGHKS and CDR2 is YYEKEE (reference sequence). Trimming took 4 bases from V and 7 from J, leaving 12 bases between them. The CDR3 length is 12 residues.

This clonotype has just a few counts. This chain connects TRBV7-9 to TRBJ2-7, with 7 nucleotides matching TRBD1. V dropped 4 bases and J dropped 6; count of bases not matched to a gene: 12. Germline V gene data show CDR1 as SEHNR and CDR2 as FQNEAQ (reference sequence). CDR3 length: 15 amino acids. The CDR3 loop reads CASSSRSETGSEQYF. The CDR3 DNA is TGTGCCAGCAGCTCGCGATCCGAGACAGGGAGCGAGCAGTACTTC.

This clonotype has only a few counts. The V and J genes are TRBV9 and TRBJ1-2; D unresolved. The CDR3 has 15 amino acids. V was pared by 0 bases and J by 0 bases, with 9 bases between. Per germline, CDR1 SGDLS and CDR2 YYNGEE. In DNA form, the CDR3 reads TGTGCCAGCAGCGTAGACTCAGTACCTAACTATGGCTACACCTTC. Its translation: CASSVDSVPNYGYTF.

For the CDR3, the DNA is TGTGCCAGCAGTTTCGATTCCCCGGGCTCTGGAAACACCATATATTTT. As protein: CASSFDSPGSGNTIYF. The chain is built from TRBV12-3 or TRBV12-4 and TRBJ1-3; D call uncertain. The CDR3 contains 16 residues. Deletions cut 3 bases from V and 0 bases from J, with 12 bases between.

Ten or more counts support this clonotype. This rearrangement joins TRBV27 to TRBJ2-3, with 11 bases that match TRBD2. V lost 5 bases and J lost 2; bases outside the gene matches: 3. The CDR3 contains 15 residues. Germline V gene lookup returns CDR1 MNHEY and CDR2 SMNVEV (reference sequence). The CDR3 protein is CASSRLAGNTDTQYF. The CDR3 nucleotides read TGTGCCAGCAGTAGACTAGCGGGGAACACAGATACGCAGTATTTT.

This clonotype was counted a few times. This chain joins TRBV5-1 and TRBJ1-1; 10 positions match TRBD1. The germline CDR1 and CDR2 sequences are SGHRS and YFSETQ. The V segment lost 3 bases and the J segment 0 bases; nucleotides outside the gene matches: 5. This CDR3 comprises 16 residues. CDR3 sequence: CASSSGTGVMNTEAFF. CDR3 sequence (DNA): TGCGCCAGCAGCTCGGGGACAGGGGTCATGAACACTGAAGCTTTCTTT.

This clonotype was seen at least ten times. The rearrangement links TRBV27 to TRBJ2-5, with D perhaps matching TRBD1 (5 bases). Germline loops: CDR1 MNHEY, CDR2 SMNVEV (reference sequence). This CDR3 is built from 14 residues. The V end lost 3 bases, the J end lost 1 base, and 9 bases lay between the germline ends. The CDR3 coding sequence is TGTGCCAGCAGTTTGGGGCATATCCAAGAGACCCAGTACTTC. Translating gives CASSLGHIQETQYF.

This clonotype was picked up many times. The chain carries TRBV5-1 and TRBJ2-7, with 7 nucleotides matching TRBD1. CDR1 and CDR2 from the germline V gene are SGHRS and YFSETQ. The CDR3 covers 13 residues. V lost 4 bases to trimming and J lost 3 bases; unmatched junction nucleotides: 4. CDR3 sequence: CASSAGTDYEQYF. CDR3 bases: TGCGCCAGCAGCGCCGGGACAGACTACGAGCAGTACTTC.

The chain uses TRBV12-3 or TRBV12-4 and TRBJ2-1, with TRBD2 identical over 7 bases. Unmatched junction bases numbered 8, after V lost 4 bases and J lost 5 bases. The CDR3 spans 15 residues. This chain's CDR3 is CASSSGAGVDNEQFF. The DNA of the CDR3 is TGTGCCAGCAGTTCTGGGGCGGGAGTCGACAATGAGCAGTTCTTC.

The rearrangement links TRBV18 to TRBJ2-1, with D possibly matching TRBD1 (6 bases). V gave up 3 bases and J gave up 8 bases, with 23 bases separating them. Germline loops: CDR1 KGHSH, CDR2 LQKENI. The CDR3 is 17 residues long. In DNA, the CDR3 is TGTGCCAGCTCACCCACTCCAGGGGCCAAACTCCTCTATGAGCAGTTCTTC. Its translation is CASSPTPGAKLLYEQFF.

The rearrangement joins TRBV3-1 to TRBJ1-1; D is ambiguous. Trimming took 0 bases from V and 6 from J, leaving 14 bases between them. The germline V gene has CDR1 LGHDT and CDR2 YNNKEL (reference sequence). The CDR3 has 15 amino acids. This CDR3 is CASSQDEAPRAEAFF. CDR3 bases: TGTGCCAGCAGCCAAGACGAGGCCCCGCGGGCTGAAGCTTTCTTT.

At least ten counts were recorded for this clonotype. The chain combines TRBV7-2 with TRBJ2-7; 10 bases map to TRBD2. V gave up 1 base and J gave up 1 base; unmatched junction bases: 1. The CDR3 is made up of 15 amino acids. Germline CDR1 reads SGHTA; CDR2 reads FQGNSA. The CDR3 sequence: CASSLVGLASYEQYF. The CDR3 nucleotides read TGTGCCAGCAGCTTAGTGGGACTAGCGTCCTACGAGCAGTACTTC.

This clonotype was seen only a few times. The chain is built from TRBV29-1 and TRBJ2-2; the D call may be TRBD1 or TRBD2 (5 bases each). Germline-derived CDR1 and CDR2 are SQVTM and ANQGSEA. The CDR3 totals 14 residues. V lost 3 bases, J lost 4 bases, and 12 bases lay in between. The CDR3 sequence: CSVDWGFPTGELFF. CDR3 DNA sequence: TGCAGCGTTGATTGGGGGTTCCCCACCGGGGAGCTGTTTTTT.

The rearrangement uses TRBV7-2 and TRBJ1-2; the D is unclear. The CDR3 has 14 amino acids. V was shortened by 7 bases and J by 4 bases, with 16 bases between the two germline ends. Germline CDR1 SGHTA, CDR2 FQGNSA. The CDR3 nucleotides are TGTGCCAGCAACTTCGGATGGGTAACCTATGGCTACACCTTC. It codes for CASNFGWVTYGYTF.